The present T cell receptor (beta chain) was sequenced within a study of blood T cell repertoires in COVID-19. This CDR3 has 14 amino acids. With 0 bases removed from V and 4 bases from J, the gap between germline ends came to 10 bases. Germline CDR1 is SGDLS and CDR2 is YYNGEE. The table came from immunoSEQ multiplex PCR; TCRdb's copy has only in-frame clones and leaves some out. The sample shows 300,000 or so clones, about 88% of them seen only once. The chain joins TRBV9 to TRBJ1-2; D is undetermined. Sequencing was performed on PBMCs or T cells enriched from blood (not recorded which). This TCR came from a man between 60 and 75 years old who had recovered from COVID-19. This chain's CDR3 is CASSVGRSGYGYTF. In nucleotides, the CDR3 is TGTGCCAGCAGCGTAGGGCGGAGCGGCTATGGCTACACCTTC.